This TCR beta chain was captured by sequencing in a study of T cells in Graves' hyperthyroidism and ophthalmopathy. Study-level background: Once the initial diagnosis was made, peripheral blood was obtained before any treatment. Study results and caveats: By a 13 V-J model, ophthalmopathy was set apart from stable hyperthyroidism.

This clonotype has a handful of counts. Antigen: not known. V was clipped by 4 bases and J by 0 bases, with 15 bases between them. There are 15 residues in the CDR3. CDR1 and CDR2 (germline): GTSNPN, SVGIG (reference sequence). The investigators amplified TCR beta CDR3 regions from RNA transcripts. With the HTBI primer set, the TCR CDR3 went through a first round of RT-PCR. MiXCR was run by TCRdb on the multiplex PCR reads, yielding one entry per CDR3 protein. The repertoire holds under 300,000 distinct CDR3 sequences, roughly 15% seen once, with 30% to 35% in the top ten. Newly diagnosed patients aged 18 to 65 had hyperthyroidism of under 2 months' duration.

This sequence originates from a woman aged 45-60 years with Graves' hyperthyroidism that later progressed to Graves' ophthalmopathy. The sample taken for sequencing was blood. The J gene is TRBJ1-1, the V gene TRBV30, with D possibly matching TRBD1 (6 bases). The CDR3 loop is CAWIERGRMNTEAFF. In DNA form, the CDR3 reads TGTGCCTGGATTGAGCGGGGGCGTATGAACACTGAAGCTTTCTTT.